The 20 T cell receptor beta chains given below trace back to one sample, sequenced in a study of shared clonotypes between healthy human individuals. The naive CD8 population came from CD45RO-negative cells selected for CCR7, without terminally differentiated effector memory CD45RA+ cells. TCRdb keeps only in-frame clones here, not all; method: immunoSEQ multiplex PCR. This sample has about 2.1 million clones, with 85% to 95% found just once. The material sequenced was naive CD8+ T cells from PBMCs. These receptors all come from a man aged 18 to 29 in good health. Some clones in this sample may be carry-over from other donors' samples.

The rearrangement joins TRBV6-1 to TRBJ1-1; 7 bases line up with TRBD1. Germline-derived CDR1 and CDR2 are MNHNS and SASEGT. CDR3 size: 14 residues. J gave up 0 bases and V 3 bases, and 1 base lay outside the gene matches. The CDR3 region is CASSDRGVNTEAFF. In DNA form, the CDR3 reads TGTGCCAGCAGTGACAGGGGGGTGAACACTGAAGCTTTCTTT.

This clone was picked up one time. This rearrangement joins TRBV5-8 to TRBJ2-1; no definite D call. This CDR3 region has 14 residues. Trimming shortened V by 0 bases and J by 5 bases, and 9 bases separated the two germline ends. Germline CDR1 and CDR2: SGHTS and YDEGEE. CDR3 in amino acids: CASSLGPLDNEQFF. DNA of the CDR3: TGTGCCAGCAGCTTGGGACCCCTGGACAATGAGCAGTTCTTC.

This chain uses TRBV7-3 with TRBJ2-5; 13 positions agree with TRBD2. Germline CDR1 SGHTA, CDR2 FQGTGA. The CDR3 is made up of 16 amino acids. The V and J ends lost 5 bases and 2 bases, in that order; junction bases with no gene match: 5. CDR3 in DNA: TGTGCCAGCAGCGAAACGGGACTAGCGGGACAAGAGACCCAGTACTTC. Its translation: CASSETGLAGQETQYF.

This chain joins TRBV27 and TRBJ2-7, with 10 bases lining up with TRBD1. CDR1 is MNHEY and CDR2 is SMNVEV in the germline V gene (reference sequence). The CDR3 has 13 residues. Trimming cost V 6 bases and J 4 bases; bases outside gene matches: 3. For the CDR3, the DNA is TGTGCCAGCAGGCCGGGACAGGGGTACGAGCAGTACTTC. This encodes CASRPGQGYEQYF.

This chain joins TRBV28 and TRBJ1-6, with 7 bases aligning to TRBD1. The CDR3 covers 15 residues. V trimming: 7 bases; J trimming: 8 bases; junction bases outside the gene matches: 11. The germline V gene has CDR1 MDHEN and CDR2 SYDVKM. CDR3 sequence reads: CASIPRDRVYSPLHF. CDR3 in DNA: TGTGCCAGCATCCCCCGGGACAGAGTATATTCACCCCTCCACTTT.

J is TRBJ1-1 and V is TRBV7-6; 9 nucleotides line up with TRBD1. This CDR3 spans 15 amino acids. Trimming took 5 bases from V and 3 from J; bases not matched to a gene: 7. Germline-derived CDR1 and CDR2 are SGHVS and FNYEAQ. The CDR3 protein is CASSASTGGDTEAFF. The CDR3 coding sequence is TGTGCCAGCAGCGCATCGACAGGGGGGGACACTGAAGCTTTCTTT.

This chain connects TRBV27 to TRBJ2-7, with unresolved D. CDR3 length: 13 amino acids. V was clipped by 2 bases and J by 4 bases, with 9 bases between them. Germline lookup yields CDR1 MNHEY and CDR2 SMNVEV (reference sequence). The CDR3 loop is CASSLTKWYEQYF. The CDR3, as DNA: TGTGCCAGCAGTTTAACTAAATGGTACGAGCAGTACTTC.

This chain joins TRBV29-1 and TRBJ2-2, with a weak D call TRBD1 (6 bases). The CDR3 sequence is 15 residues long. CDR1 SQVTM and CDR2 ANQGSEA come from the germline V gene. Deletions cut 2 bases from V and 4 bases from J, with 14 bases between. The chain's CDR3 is CSVEKQGWGTGELFF. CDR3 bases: TGCAGCGTTGAAAAACAGGGTTGGGGCACCGGGGAGCTGTTTTTT.

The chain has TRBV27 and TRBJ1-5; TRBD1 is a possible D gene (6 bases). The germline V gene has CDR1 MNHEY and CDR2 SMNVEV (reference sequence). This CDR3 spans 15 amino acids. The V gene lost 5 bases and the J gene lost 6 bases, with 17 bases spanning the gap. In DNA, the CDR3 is TGTGCCAGCAGTCCCGAAAACAGGGTTCGTCAGCCCCAGCATTTT. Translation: CASSPENRVRQPQHF.

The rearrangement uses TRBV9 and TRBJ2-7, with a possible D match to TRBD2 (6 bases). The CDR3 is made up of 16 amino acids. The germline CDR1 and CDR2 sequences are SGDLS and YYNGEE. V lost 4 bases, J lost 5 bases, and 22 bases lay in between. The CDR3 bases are TGTGCCAGCAGCTCTGGAGCGGGCCTTGCTGGTAACGAGCAGTACTTC. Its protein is CASSSGAGLAGNEQYF.

The CDR3 nucleotides read TGTGCCAGCAGCCAAGACTACACCGGGGAGCTGTTTTTT. It codes for CASSQDYTGELFF. This chain joins TRBV4-2 and TRBJ2-2; D gene unclear. The V and J ends lost 0 bases and 3 bases respectively, with 2 bases between them. CDR1 LGHNA and CDR2 YNFKEQ come from the germline V gene. The CDR3 is made up of 13 amino acids.

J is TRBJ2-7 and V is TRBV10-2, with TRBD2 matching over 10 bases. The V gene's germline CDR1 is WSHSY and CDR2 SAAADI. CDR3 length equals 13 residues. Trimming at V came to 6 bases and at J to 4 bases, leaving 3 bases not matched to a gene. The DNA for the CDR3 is TGCGCCAGCAGCCCTAGCGGGAGTTACGAGCAGTACTTC. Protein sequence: CASSPSGSYEQYF.

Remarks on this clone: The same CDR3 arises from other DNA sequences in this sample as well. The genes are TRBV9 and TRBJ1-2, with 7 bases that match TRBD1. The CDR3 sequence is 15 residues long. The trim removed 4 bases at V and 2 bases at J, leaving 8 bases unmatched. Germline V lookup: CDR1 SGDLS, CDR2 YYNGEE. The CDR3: CASSTRQGGNYGYTF. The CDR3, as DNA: TGTGCCAGCAGCACTCGACAGGGAGGGAACTATGGCTACACCTTC.

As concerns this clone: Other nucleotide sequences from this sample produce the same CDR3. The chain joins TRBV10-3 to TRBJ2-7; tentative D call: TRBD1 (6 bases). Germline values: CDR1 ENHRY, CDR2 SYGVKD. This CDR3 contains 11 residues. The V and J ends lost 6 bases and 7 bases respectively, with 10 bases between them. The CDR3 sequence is CAIRDSYEQYF. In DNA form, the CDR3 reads TGTGCCATCAGGGACAGTTATGAGCAGTACTTC.

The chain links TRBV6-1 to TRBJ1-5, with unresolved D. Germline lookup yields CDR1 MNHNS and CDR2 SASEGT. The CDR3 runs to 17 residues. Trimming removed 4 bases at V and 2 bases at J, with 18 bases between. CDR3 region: CASSAERGSGGNQPQHF. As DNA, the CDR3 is TGTGCCAGCAGTGCTGAGAGAGGGTCTGGAGGCAATCAGCCCCAGCATTTT.

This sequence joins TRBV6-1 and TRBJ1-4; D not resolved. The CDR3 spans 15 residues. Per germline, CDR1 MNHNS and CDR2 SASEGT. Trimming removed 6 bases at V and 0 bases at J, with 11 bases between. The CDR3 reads CASRATSATNEKLFF. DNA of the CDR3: TGTGCCAGCAGAGCCACATCTGCAACTAATGAAAAACTGTTTTTT.

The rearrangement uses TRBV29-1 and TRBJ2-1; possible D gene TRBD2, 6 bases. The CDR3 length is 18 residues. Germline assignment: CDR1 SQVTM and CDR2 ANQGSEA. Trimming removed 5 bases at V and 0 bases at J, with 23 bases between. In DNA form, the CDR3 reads TGCAGCGTTTACTGGGACCCACGGGAGCAGGGCTCCTACAATGAGCAGTTCTTC. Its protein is CSVYWDPREQGSYNEQFF.

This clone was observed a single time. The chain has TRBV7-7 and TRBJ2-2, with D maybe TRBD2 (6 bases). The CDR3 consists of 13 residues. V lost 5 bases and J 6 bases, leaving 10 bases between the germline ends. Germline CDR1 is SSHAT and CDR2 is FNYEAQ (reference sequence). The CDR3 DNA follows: TGTGCCAGCAGCCATAGGGAGGCCGGGGAGCTGTTTTTT. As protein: CASSHREAGELFF. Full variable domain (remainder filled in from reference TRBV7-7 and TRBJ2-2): GAGVSQSPRYKVTKRGQDVTLRCDPISSHATLYWYQQALGQGPEFLTYFNYEAQPDKSGLPSDRFSAERPEGSISTLTIQRTEQRDSAMYRCASSHREAGELFFGEGSRLTVL.

The CDR3 bases are TGTGCCAGCAGCGTAGGGGGGCGGACTCTCTATGGCTACACCTTC. It specifies CASSVGGRTLYGYTF. The rearrangement joins TRBV9 to TRBJ1-2, with D possibly being TRBD1 (6 bases). This CDR3 spans 15 amino acids. CDR1 and CDR2 from the germline V gene are SGDLS and YYNGEE. V lost 0 bases to trimming and J lost 4 bases, with 13 bases between them.

CDR3 sequence (DNA): TGTGCCATCAGTGACACTAGCTCGGGCTCCTACGAGCAGTACTTC. This codes for CAISDTSSGSYEQYF. The chain joins TRBV10-3 to TRBJ2-7, with D perhaps TRBD2 (6 bases). Trimming shortened V by 3 bases and J by 0 bases, and 12 bases separated the two germline ends. The CDR3 runs 15 residues. CDR1 and CDR2 (germline): ENHRY, SYGVKD.